The T cell receptor (beta chain) under discussion was sequenced for a study of OX40 agonist ivuxolimab in advanced cancers. Study-level information: Ivuxolimab was delivered to patients intravenously every 2 weeks at doses spanning 0.01 to 10 mg/kg. Study conclusions and caveats: Among T cells, CD8+ cells averaged more expanded clones than CD4+ cells.

Data came from immunoSEQ multiplex PCR; TCRdb stores just in-frame clones and leaves some out. The sample shows roughly 62,000 clones, about nine tenths of them seen only once. From germline, CDR1 is SGHTS and CDR2 YDEGEE. The CDR3 has 10 residues. Trimming removed 4 bases from V and 4 bases from J, with 3 bases in between. A remark on this clone: As yet, its antigen is unknown.

The sample was CD4+ or CD8+ T cells sorted from blood, taken in a trial of the OX40 agonist ivuxolimab. This TCR came from an adult with an advanced solid tumor such as melanoma, head and neck, liver or kidney cancer. The chain has TRBV5-8 and TRBJ2-7, with unresolved D. The CDR3 loop reads CASSLYEQYF. The CDR3, as DNA: TGTGCCAGCAGCCTGTACGAGCAGTACTTC.